These T cell receptor beta chains were read from a single sample in a study of a mutant IDH1 vaccine in newly diagnosed glioma. Clones were read by immunoSEQ multiplex PCR, and TCRdb kept only the in-frame ones, dropping some. The sample yields approximately 92,000 clones, 80% to 90% seen once. The source material was PBMCs, sampled from a glioma patient treated with radiotherapy, temozolomide or both. All receptors derive from a woman in her 50s with glioma. Both conserved end residues are part of each CDR3. A D gene is named only where the DNA matches it firmly. A row's size may be missing; if present it is once, few, many or a size class.

V	J	D	size	DNA	CDR3
TRBV28	TRBJ2-3	TRBD1	-	TGTGCCAGCAGTCTCAGGACAGGGGGGTACCGTGATACGCAGTATTTT	CASSLRTGGYRDTQYF
TRBV5-1	TRBJ1-1	-	-	TGCGCCAGCAGCTTGGGAGGGGCCCGAGGGGGCACTGAAGCTTTCTTT	CASSLGGARGGTEAFF
TRBV5-1	TRBJ2-7	TRBD1	-	TGCGCCAGCAGCCAGGACAGGGCCTACGAGCAGTACTTC	CASSQDRAYEQYF
TRBV5-6	TRBJ2-1	TRBD2	-	TGTGCCAGCAGCCCGGGACTAGCGGGGGGAACGGGGTTCTTC	CASSPGLAGGTGFF
TRBV7-8	TRBJ2-3	-	-	TGTGCCAGCAGCCCCTTAGGCCTCACAGATACGCAGTATTTT	CASSPLGLTDTQYF
TRBV29-1	TRBJ2-1	TRBD1	-	TGCACTTTTTTCTCCGCTCCGGGACAGGGAGGAAGGAATGAGCAGTTCTTC	CTFFSAPGQGGRNEQFF
TRBV5-1	TRBJ2-1	-	-	TGCGCCAGCAGCTTTCTCGGCGATGAGCAGTTCTTC	CASSFLGDEQFF
TRBV9	TRBJ2-7	TRBD2	-	TGTGCCAGCAGCGTCAACAGCGGGGGGTTCCACGAGCAGTACTTC	CASSVNSGGFHEQYF
TRBV5-8	TRBJ2-3	TRBD1	few	TGTGCCAGCGCGGGACAGGGTGTTAGTACGCAGTATTTT	CASAGQGVSTQYF
TRBV7-9	TRBJ2-1	-	once	TGTGCCAGCAGCTTAGGGAACAATGAGCAGTTCTTC	CASSLGNNEQFF
TRBV15	TRBJ2-1	-	-	TGTGCCACCAGCGGAGGGGACTCCCACAATGAGCAGTTCTTC	CATSGGDSHNEQFF
TRBV7-2	TRBJ1-6	TRBD1	-	TGTGCCAGCAGCATAACAGGGGCCCCCCTCCACTTT	CASSITGAPLHF
TRBV19	TRBJ2-1	-	-	TGTGCCAGTAGTCCTGGACCCGCCCCCATTGAGCAGTTCTTC	CASSPGPAPIEQFF
TRBV7-2	TRBJ1-2	-	-	TGTGCCAGCAGGAGGGGGGATACTAACTATGGCTACACCTTC	CASRRGDTNYGYTF
TRBV4-1	TRBJ1-1	-	few	TGCGCCAGCAGCCAAGTGGTAAACACTGAAGCTTTCTTT	CASSQVVNTEAFF
TRBV7-3	TRBJ1-2	TRBD1	-	TGTGCCAGCAGCCCAGGGGGGGGCGCAGGCTATGGCTACACCTTC	CASSPGGGAGYGYTF
TRBV10-3	TRBJ1-2	-	-	TGTGCCATCAGTTCCGACTCTTCAGGGGGCTACACCTTC	CAISSDSSGGYTF
TRBV6-5	TRBJ1-6	TRBD1	-	TGTGCCAGCAGTTACTCGGGGACAGGGAATTCACCCCTCCACTTT	CASSYSGTGNSPLHF
TRBV29-1	TRBJ2-5	-	-	TGCAGCGTTGCCCCAAGTCGGGTTAGGGAGACCCAGTACTTC	CSVAPSRVRETQYF
TRBV9	TRBJ1-1	-	few	TGTGCCAGCAGCGTAGGGCCACAGGAGAACACTGAAGCTTTCTTT	CASSVGPQENTEAFF
TRBV27	TRBJ2-3	TRBD1	-	TGTGCCAGCAGCCGACAGGGGGTTACAGATACGCAGTATTTT	CASSRQGVTDTQYF
TRBV7-2	TRBJ2-3	TRBD2	-	TGTGCCAGCAGCCCCCACGGCGGGGGGGCAGATACGCAGTATTTT	CASSPHGGGADTQYF
TRBV6-6	TRBJ1-2	TRBD1	-	TGTGCCAGCAGTTCCGGACAGGGGCAGTATGGCTACACCTTC	CASSSGQGQYGYTF
TRBV6-6	TRBJ2-7	-	few	TGTGCCAGCAGTTACTCGTGGGGAGAGCAGTACTTC	CASSYSWGEQYF